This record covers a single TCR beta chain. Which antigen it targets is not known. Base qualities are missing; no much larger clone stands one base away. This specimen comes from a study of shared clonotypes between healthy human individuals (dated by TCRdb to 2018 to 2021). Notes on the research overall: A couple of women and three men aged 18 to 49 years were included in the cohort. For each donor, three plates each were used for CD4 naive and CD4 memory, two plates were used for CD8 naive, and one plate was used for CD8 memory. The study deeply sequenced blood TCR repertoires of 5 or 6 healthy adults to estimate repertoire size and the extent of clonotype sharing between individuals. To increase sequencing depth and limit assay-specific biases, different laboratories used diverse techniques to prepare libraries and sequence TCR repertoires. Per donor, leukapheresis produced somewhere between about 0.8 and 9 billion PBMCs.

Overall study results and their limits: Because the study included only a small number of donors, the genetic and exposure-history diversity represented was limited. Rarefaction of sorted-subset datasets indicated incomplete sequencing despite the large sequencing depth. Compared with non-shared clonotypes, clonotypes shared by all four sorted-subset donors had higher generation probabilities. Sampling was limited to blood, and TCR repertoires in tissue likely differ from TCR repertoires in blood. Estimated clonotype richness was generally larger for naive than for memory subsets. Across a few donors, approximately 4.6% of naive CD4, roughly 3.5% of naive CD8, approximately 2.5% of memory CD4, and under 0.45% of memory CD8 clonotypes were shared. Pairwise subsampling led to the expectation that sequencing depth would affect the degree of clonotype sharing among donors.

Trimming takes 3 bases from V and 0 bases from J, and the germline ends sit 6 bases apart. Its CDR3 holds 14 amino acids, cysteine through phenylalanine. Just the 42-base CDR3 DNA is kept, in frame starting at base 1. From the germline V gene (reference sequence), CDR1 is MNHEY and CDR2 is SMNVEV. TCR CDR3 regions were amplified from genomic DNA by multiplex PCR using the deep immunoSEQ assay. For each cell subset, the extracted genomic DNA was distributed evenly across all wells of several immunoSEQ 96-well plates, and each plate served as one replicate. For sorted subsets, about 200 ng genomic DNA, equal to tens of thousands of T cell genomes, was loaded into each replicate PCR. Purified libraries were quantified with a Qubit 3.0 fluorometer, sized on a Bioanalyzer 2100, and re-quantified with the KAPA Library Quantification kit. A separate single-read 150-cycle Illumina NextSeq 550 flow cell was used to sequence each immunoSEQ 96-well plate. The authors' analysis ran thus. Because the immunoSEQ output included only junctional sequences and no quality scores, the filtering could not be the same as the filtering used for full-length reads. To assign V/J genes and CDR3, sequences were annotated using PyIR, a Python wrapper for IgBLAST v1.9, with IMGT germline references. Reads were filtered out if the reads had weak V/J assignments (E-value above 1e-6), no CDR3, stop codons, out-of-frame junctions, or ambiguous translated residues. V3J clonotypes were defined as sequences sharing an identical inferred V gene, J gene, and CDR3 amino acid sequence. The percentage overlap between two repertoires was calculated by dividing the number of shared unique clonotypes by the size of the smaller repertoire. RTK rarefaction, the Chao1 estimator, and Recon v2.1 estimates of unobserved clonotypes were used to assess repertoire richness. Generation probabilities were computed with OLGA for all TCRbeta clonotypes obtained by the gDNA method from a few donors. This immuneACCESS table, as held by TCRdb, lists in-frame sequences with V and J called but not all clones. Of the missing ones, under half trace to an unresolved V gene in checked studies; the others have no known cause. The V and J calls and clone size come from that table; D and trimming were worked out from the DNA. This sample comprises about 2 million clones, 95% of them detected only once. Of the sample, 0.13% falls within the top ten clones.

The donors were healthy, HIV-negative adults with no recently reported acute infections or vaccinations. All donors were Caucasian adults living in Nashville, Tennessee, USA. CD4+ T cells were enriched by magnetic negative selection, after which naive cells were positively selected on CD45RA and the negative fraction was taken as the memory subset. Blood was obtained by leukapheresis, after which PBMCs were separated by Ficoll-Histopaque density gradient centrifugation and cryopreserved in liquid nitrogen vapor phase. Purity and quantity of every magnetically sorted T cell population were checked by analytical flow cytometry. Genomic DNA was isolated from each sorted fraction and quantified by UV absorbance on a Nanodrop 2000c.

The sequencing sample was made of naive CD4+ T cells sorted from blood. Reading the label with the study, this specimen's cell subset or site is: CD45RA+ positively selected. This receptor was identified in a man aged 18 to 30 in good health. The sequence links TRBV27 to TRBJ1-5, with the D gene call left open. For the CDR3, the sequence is CASSLTYSNQPQHF. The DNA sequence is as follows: TGTGCCAGCAGTTTGACGTATAGCAATCAGCCCCAGCATTTT.